This T cell receptor beta chain was profiled in a study of cytomegalovirus exposure and HLA in healthy donors. Use of 60 Vbeta and 13 Jbeta primers characterized the PCR. The method was immunoSEQ multiplex PCR; TCRdb's version includes in-frame clones alone and lacks a portion of them. The sample has some 98,000 clones, around four fifths seen once. Study-wide points: Follow-up analysis later connected one missense variant in DCLRE1C with trimming of TCR beta V- and J-genes. Researchers reportedly found TCR beta sequences accurately predicted most subjects' HLA-A and HLA-B alleles.

About this clone: Its target is not known.

Source material: PBMCs. The clonotype originates from a female donor in good health and CMV-seropositive.

DNA of the CDR3: TGTGCCAGCAGCCAAGAAGGGGCAAACACTGAAGCTTTCTTT. Protein product: CASSQEGANTEAFF. The chain uses TRBV14 and TRBJ1-1; possibly TRBD1 for D (5 bases). The V gene's germline CDR1 is SGHDN and CDR2 FVKESK. This CDR3 is 14 amino acids long. Trimming took 0 bases from V and 2 from J, leaving 7 bases between them.